Below, 21 T cell receptor beta chains from the same sample are listed, as sequenced in a study of T cell responses to AZD1222 COVID-19 vaccine. Sequencing was performed with immunoSEQ multiplex PCR; in TCRdb, only in-frame clones are kept and a portion is missing. This sample has over 150,000 clones, with about nine tenths found just once. The input for sequencing was peripheral blood, taken on day 0 of AZD1222 vaccination. These receptors were obtained from an adult in good health.

The chain employs TRBV10-3 and TRBJ2-5, with D possibly being TRBD1 (6 bases). Trimming took off 3 bases at V and 1 base at J, with 12 bases between the two ends. The CDR3 contains 15 residues. Germline values: CDR1 ENHRY, CDR2 SYGVKD. Here the CDR3 DNA reads TGTGCCATCAGTGATGGGCAGGGGCTCCAAGAGACCCAGTACTTC. Protein: CAISDGQGLQETQYF.

In nucleotides, the CDR3 is TGTGCCAGCAGCTTGGGACAGGGTGGTACCGGGGAGCTGTTTTTT. Encoded protein: CASSLGQGGTGELFF. V and J are TRBV7-3 and TRBJ2-2; 9 bases map to TRBD1. Germline CDR1 and CDR2: SGHTA and FQGTGA. Losses at the gene ends were 3 bases for V and 5 bases for J; bases not matched to a gene: 4. This CDR3 has 15 residues.

The chain links TRBV4-2 to TRBJ2-3; D is tentatively TRBD1 or TRBD2 (6 bases each). The germline V and J ends were trimmed by 0 bases and 4 bases, with 23 bases remaining between them. Germline loops: CDR1 LGHNA, CDR2 YNFKEQ. The CDR3 is 19 residues long. CDR3 DNA sequence: TGTGCCAGCAGCCAAGAGGTCTCCGGGGACGGGGGCACGCCAGATACGCAGTATTTT. Protein: CASSQEVSGDGGTPDTQYF.

The chain is built from TRBV7-2 and TRBJ2-3; 14 positions match TRBD2. This CDR3 contains 17 residues. The V gene end was trimmed by 3 bases and the J gene end by 2 bases; junction bases not matched to a gene: 4. Per the germline V gene, CDR1 is SGHTA and CDR2 is FQGNSA. The DNA for the CDR3 is TGTGCCAGCAGCTTGGGACTAGCGGGGGCCGCCACAGATACGCAGTATTTT. Its translation is CASSLGLAGAATDTQYF.

The CDR3, as DNA: TGTGCCAGCAGCTTATTAAGGGGGCCTACGAACACCGGGGAGCTGTTTTTT. Residues: CASSLLRGPTNTGELFF. This chain links TRBV7-3 with TRBJ2-2; 7 bases are a match to TRBD1. Trimming at V came to 2 bases and at J to 0 bases, leaving 6 bases not matched to a gene. This CDR3 spans 17 amino acids. Germline CDR1 and CDR2: SGHTA and FQGTGA.

This chain connects TRBV2 to TRBJ2-7; 7 bases are shared with TRBD1. Germline V lookup: CDR1 SNHLY, CDR2 FYNNEI. This CDR3 is 13 amino acids long. The J segment lost 3 bases and the V segment lost 9 bases, leaving 8 bases of the junction unmatched. CDR3 DNA sequence: TGTGCCAGAGGGACAGAGAGTAACTACGAGCAGTACTTC. Translated, it gives CARGTESNYEQYF.

This chain uses TRBV30 with TRBJ2-7; weak D call: TRBD1 (6 bases). Germline V gene data show CDR1 as GTSNPN and CDR2 as SVGIG (reference sequence). This CDR3 contains 15 residues. V dropped 3 bases and J dropped 2 bases, with 17 bases sitting between them. The DNA for the CDR3 is TGTGCCTGGAGGCCCCGCCCGGGACATCCCTACGAGCAGTACTTC. Protein: CAWRPRPGHPYEQYF.

The chain joins TRBV2 to TRBJ1-6; the D is unclear. The CDR3 is 16 residues long. Per germline, CDR1 SNHLY and CDR2 FYNNEI. V was pared by 2 bases and J by 8 bases, with 16 bases between. This CDR3 reads CASSENLVFADSPLHF. As DNA, the CDR3 is TGTGCCAGCAGTGAAAACTTAGTGTTTGCGGATTCACCCCTCCACTTT.

The chain employs TRBV7-2 and TRBJ2-2; D gene ambiguous. The CDR3 loop spans 14 amino acids. CDR1 and CDR2 (germline): SGHTA, FQGNSA. V was cut by 1 base and J by 4 bases, with 7 bases left in between. The CDR3 sequence: CASSLVHRTGELFF. The CDR3 nucleotides read TGTGCCAGCAGCTTAGTACACCGCACCGGGGAGCTGTTTTTT.

This chain uses TRBV6-2 or TRBV6-3 with TRBJ1-2; D is uncertain. Germline loops: CDR1 MNHEY, CDR2 SVGEGT. V was pared by 5 bases and J by 3 bases, with 10 bases between. This CDR3 has 13 residues. For the CDR3, the DNA is TGTGCCAGCAGTGTTTTCGGGGACTATGGCTACACCTTC. This sequence encodes CASSVFGDYGYTF.

This clone was picked up one time. The V call is TRBV3-1 (or the pseudogene TRBV3-2), the J call TRBJ1-2, with unresolved D. Germline V lookup: CDR1 LGHDT, CDR2 YNNKEL (reference sequence). The CDR3 length is 15 residues. V was pared by 0 bases and J by 3 bases, with 11 bases between. The CDR3 here is CASSQDLGAYYGYTF. The CDR3 coding sequence is TGTGCCAGCAGCCAAGATTTGGGCGCTTACTATGGCTACACCTTC.

The chain uses TRBV3-1 (or the pseudogene TRBV3-2) and TRBJ2-1; 9 positions agree with TRBD2. Trimming at V came to 6 bases and at J to 15 bases, leaving 15 bases not matched to a gene. Germline values: CDR1 LGHDT, CDR2 YNNKEL (reference sequence). The CDR3 is 14 amino acids. This CDR3 is CASSHAASGGFPFF. The CDR3 DNA is TGTGCCAGCAGTCACGCCGCGAGCGGGGGGTTCCCGTTCTTC.

In its sample, this clone was seen a few times. The CDR3 region has the DNA TGTGCCAGCAGTAAACTCGATCAGCCCCAGCATTTT. This codes for CASSKLDQPQHF. The chain couples TRBV25-1 to TRBJ1-5; D not resolved. This CDR3 has 12 amino acids. Trimming left V 5 bases short and J 5 bases short, with 7 bases between. The germline V gene encodes CDR1 MGHDK and CDR2 SYGVNS. The variable domain in full, with the rest retrieved from reference TRBV25-1 and TRBJ1-5, is EADIYQTPRYLVIGTGKKITLECSQTMGHDKMYWYQQDPGMELHLIHYSYGVNSTEKGDLSSESTVSRIRTEHFPLTLESARPSHTSQYLCASSKLDQPQHFGDGTRLSIL.

The CDR3 protein is CSVGDRGEAFF. In nucleotides, the CDR3 is TGCAGCGTTGGAGATAGGGGTGAAGCTTTCTTT. The rearrangement uses TRBV29-1 and TRBJ1-1, with D possibly matching TRBD1 (5 bases). The CDR3 covers 11 residues. Per the germline V gene, CDR1 is SQVTM and CDR2 is ANQGSEA. V was pared by 4 bases and J by 7 bases, with 10 bases between.

This clone was seen a single time. The chain is built from TRBV10-3 and TRBJ1-3; D is unclear. V lost 2 bases to trimming and J lost 1 base, with 3 bases between them. Germline assignment: CDR1 ENHRY and CDR2 SYGVKD. The CDR3 is made up of 13 amino acids. Here the CDR3 DNA reads TGTGCCATCAGTGAGCGATCTGGAAACACCATATATTTT. Translation gives CAISERSGNTIYF.

The J gene is TRBJ2-6, the V gene TRBV29-1; D gene ambiguous. The CDR3 length is 17 residues. Between the trimmed V and J ends, which lost 1 base and 0 bases, there was a span of 13 bases. The germline V gene encodes CDR1 SQVTM and CDR2 ANQGSEA. This CDR3 is CSVEVRVTYSGANVLTF. DNA for the CDR3: TGCAGCGTTGAAGTTAGGGTGACCTACTCTGGGGCCAACGTCCTGACTTTC.

The gene calls are TRBV24-1 and TRBJ2-1; 7 bases match TRBD2. J lost 5 bases, V lost 7 bases, and 7 bases had no gene match. Germline CDR1 is KGHDR and CDR2 is SFDVKD. The length of the CDR3 is 14 residues. The CDR3 loop reads CATRGSGYDNEQFF. As DNA, the CDR3 is TGTGCCACCAGGGGTAGCGGGTACGACAATGAGCAGTTCTTC.

This sequence joins TRBV12-3 or TRBV12-4 and TRBJ1-6; a possible D gene is TRBD1 (5 bases). Trimming shortened V by 6 bases and J by 11 bases, and 14 bases separated the two germline ends. The CDR3 has 13 residues. CDR3 in amino acids: CASRQGGGTPLHF. As DNA, the CDR3 is TGTGCCAGCAGGCAGGGAGGTGGGACACCCCTCCACTTT.

CDR3 in DNA: TGTGCCAGCAGTTACCCCGAGGGACGGCCACAAGAGACCCAGTACTTC. Its translation: CASSYPEGRPQETQYF. The rearrangement uses TRBV6-5 and TRBJ2-5, with D perhaps matching TRBD1 or TRBD2 (5 bases each). The V end was cut by 2 bases, the J end by 2 bases, with 15 bases between. The CDR3 length is 16 residues. The germline V gene encodes CDR1 MNHEY and CDR2 SVGAGI.

This clone was counted between two and nine times. The chain combines TRBV10-3 with TRBJ1-1, with D possibly being TRBD1 (6 bases). Germline CDR1 is ENHRY and CDR2 is SYGVKD. V lost 7 bases, J lost 4 bases, and 16 bases lay in between. The CDR3 loop spans 14 amino acids. The CDR3 DNA is TGTGCCATCACCGAAGGGGGGGTTCGCACTGAAGCTTTCTTT. Its protein is CAITEGGVRTEAFF.

This clone appeared a few times. The chain joins TRBV14 to TRBJ2-2; D is tentatively TRBD1 or TRBD2 (5 bases each). The germline V gene has CDR1 SGHDN and CDR2 FVKESK. The CDR3 has 17 amino acids. Trimming took off 4 bases at V and 4 bases at J, with 19 bases between the two ends. CDR3: CASSRDPGRFSTGELFF. In DNA, the CDR3 is TGTGCCAGCAGCCGAGATCCGGGACGCTTTTCCACCGGGGAGCTGTTTTTT.